The 28 T cell receptor beta chains listed next were all sequenced from one sample in a study of metastatic and nonmetastatic thyroid tumors. TCRdb re-called clones from the PCR reads using MiXCR. The sample shows 15,000 to 20,000 clones, 34% of them seen only once. Every patient was untreated before thyroid surgery. The material sequenced was tumor tissue. The receptors here all came from a female donor with papillary thyroid cancer or a benign thyroid nodule (not recorded which). Some clones in this sample may be carry-over from other donors' samples.

The chain has TRBV12-3 or TRBV12-4 and TRBJ1-5, with D uncertain. This CDR3 comprises 15 residues. Trimming pared 5 bases from V and 2 bases from J, leaving 13 bases between. CDR3 sequence reads: CASSLRHEGNQPQHF. The CDR3 DNA follows: TGTGCCAGCAGTCTACGACACGAGGGCAATCAGCCCCAGCATTTT.

A note on this clone: This may be a read error, as it is one base from a much larger clone. The CDR3 DNA reads as TGTGCCAGCAGTTCCGCTGGGGCTAGCTCTTACAATGAGCATTTCTTC. This codes for CASSSAGASSYNEHFF. V is TRBV28 and J is TRBJ2-1; D assignment may be TRBD1 or TRBD2 (5 bases each). In germline, CDR1 is MDHEN, CDR2 SYDVKM. CDR3 length: 16 amino acids.

V usage is TRBV11-3 and J usage is TRBJ2-2; D not certain. This CDR3 has 13 amino acids. Germline CDR1 reads SGHNT; CDR2 reads YENEEA. V was shortened by 3 bases and J by 7 bases, with 9 bases between the two germline ends. In nucleotides, the CDR3 is TGTGCCAGCAGCTTGGAGTATCACGGGGAGCTGTTTTTT. This translates into CASSLEYHGELFF.

By share, this clone ranks as medium-sized. The DNA of the CDR3 is TGTGCCAGCACCAATACAGGTGACTATGGCTACACCTTC. It yields the protein CASTNTGDYGYTF. V gene TRBV12-3 or TRBV12-4 combines with J gene TRBJ1-2; D might be TRBD1 (5 bases). The CDR3 is 13 amino acids. The germline V and J ends were trimmed by 7 bases and 3 bases, with 12 bases remaining between them.

This clone turned up a few times. The chain has TRBV2 and TRBJ2-7; D remains unclear. Between the trimmed V and J ends, which lost 5 bases and 6 bases, there was a span of 11 bases. CDR3 length: 12 amino acids. In germline, CDR1 is SNHLY, CDR2 FYNNEI. CDR3 DNA: TGTGCCAGCAGTCAAGGAATCCTCGAGCAGTACTTC. Its protein product is CASSQGILEQYF.

The sample holds one count of this clone. J is TRBJ1-6 and V is TRBV11-2; D not resolved. V was pared by 0 bases and J by 0 bases, with 0 bases between. Germline CDR1 and CDR2: SGHAT and FQNNGV. The CDR3 length is 14 residues. CDR3 loop: CASSLDSYNSPLHF. The CDR3 nucleotides are TGTGCCAGCAGCTTAGACTCCTATAATTCACCCCTCCACTTT.

By proportion, this clone is medium-sized (0.01 to 0.1%). The V and J genes are TRBV5-1 and TRBJ2-1; no reliable D call. Between the trimmed V and J ends, which lost 2 bases and 0 bases, there was a span of 12 bases. CDR3 length: 16 residues. CDR1 is SGHRS and CDR2 is YFSETQ in the germline V gene. This CDR3 reads CASSFAAQSSYNEQFF. The CDR3 DNA follows: TGCGCCAGCAGCTTCGCCGCGCAGAGCTCCTACAATGAGCAGTTCTTC.

V and J are TRBV11-2 and TRBJ2-5, with TRBD2 as a possible D gene (6 bases). The J call may be incorrect, as the DNA end agrees better with TRBJ2-1. Germline loops: CDR1 SGHAT, CDR2 FQNNGV. This CDR3 comprises 14 residues. In DNA, the CDR3 is TGTGCCAGCAGCTCCCCCCGAGCGGGCAATGAGCAGTTCTTC. Translation: CASSSPRAGNEQFF.

The chain employs TRBV5-1 and TRBJ2-2, with D perhaps TRBD1 (6 bases). The V gene lost 4 bases and the J gene lost 2 bases, with 12 bases spanning the gap. The CDR3 covers 15 residues. Germline CDR1 SGHRS, CDR2 YFSETQ. The chain's CDR3 is CASSQGQINTGELFF. As DNA, the CDR3 is TGCGCCAGCAGCCAAGGACAGATAAACACCGGGGAGCTGTTTTTT.

The rearrangement uses TRBV20-1 and TRBJ2-7; 8 nucleotides align to TRBD1. Looked up from germline, CDR1 is DFQATT and CDR2 is SNEGSKA (reference sequence). Trimming at V came to 1 base and at J to 3 bases, leaving 8 bases not matched to a gene. CDR3 length: 15 amino acids. CDR3 in DNA: TGCAGTGCTAGAGCAGAGGGACAGGTACTCTACGAGCAGTACTTC. It codes for CSARAEGQVLYEQYF.

Concerning this clone: Compared with germline, one end of the junction differs, possibly owing to a read error. The J gene is TRBJ1-6, the V gene TRBV11-2, with D uncertain. The CDR3 sequence is 13 residues long. The V gene's germline CDR1 is SGHAT and CDR2 FQNNGV. DNA for the CDR3: TGTACCAGCAGCTTAGGCGTCGGTTCACCCCCCCACTTT. Translation gives CTSSLGVGSPPHF.

This clone came up a few times. The CDR3 DNA sequence: TGTGCCAGCAGGGTTGGGATAGGGGTGACCGATACGCAGTATTTT. It codes for CASRVGIGVTDTQYF. This chain uses TRBV28 with TRBJ2-3, with D maybe TRBD1 (5 bases). The V gene lost 6 bases and the J gene lost 6 bases, with 19 bases spanning the gap. The CDR3 runs to 15 residues. Germline V gene sequence: CDR1 MDHEN, CDR2 SYDVKM.

Relative to its sample, this clone is medium-sized. The chain carries TRBV11-3 and TRBJ2-7; 9 bases are shared with TRBD1. Unmatched junction bases numbered 8, after V lost 8 bases and J lost 3 bases. Germline CDR1 SGHNT, CDR2 YENEEA. The CDR3 is 14 amino acids. The CDR3 DNA reads TGTGCCAGCTCGAGGGGGGGACAGGGCTACGAGCAGTACTTC. This encodes CASSRGGQGYEQYF.

This clone is medium-sized by share. V usage is TRBV5-5 and J usage is TRBJ2-1; unclear D gene. The germline V gene has CDR1 SGHKS and CDR2 YYEKEE (reference sequence). Trimming left V 1 base short and J 10 bases short, with 18 bases between. CDR3 length: 15 amino acids. CDR3 in DNA: TGTGCCAGCAGCTTGAAGGACCTTCTGAAAAAAGAGCAGTTCTTC. This encodes CASSLKDLLKKEQFF.

This clone appeared many times. The CDR3 loop is CASSPPFGGGGEDEAFF. The CDR3 nucleotides read TGTGCCAGCTCACCACCGTTCGGGGGCGGTGGAGAAGACGAAGCTTTCTTT. This chain connects TRBV18 to TRBJ1-1, with a possible D match to TRBD1 (6 bases). This CDR3 region has 17 residues. Trimming left V 0 bases short and J 8 bases short, with 22 bases between. Germline V CDR1 and CDR2: KGHSH, LQKENI.

The chain recombines TRBV6-1 with TRBJ1-5, with D maybe TRBD1 (5 bases). V gave up 7 bases and J gave up 1 base, with 14 bases separating them. The germline V gene has CDR1 MNHNS and CDR2 SASEGT. The CDR3 runs to 15 residues. For the CDR3, the DNA is TGTGCCAGCACCCAGCTAAGGGGCAGCAATCAGCCCCAGCATTTT. It is translated as CASTQLRGSNQPQHF.

This clone was seen a handful of times. Within the sample, other DNA sequences also encode this same CDR3. The chain links TRBV6-2 or TRBV6-3 to TRBJ2-3; the D gene could be TRBD1 or TRBD2 (5 bases each). CDR1 and CDR2 (germline): MNHEY, SVGEGT. This CDR3 contains 15 residues. Trimming pared 9 bases from V and 2 bases from J, leaving 18 bases between. The CDR3 DNA reads TGTGCCAGTAGCCACCGGGGCCAGGACACAGATACGCAGTATTTT. This sequence encodes CASSHRGQDTDTQYF.

As DNA, the CDR3 is TGTGCCAGCAGTTATCAGGGCCTTTTCACTGAAGCTTTCTTT. This gives the protein CASSYQGLFTEAFF. The chain carries TRBV6-5 and TRBJ1-1; D possibly corresponds to TRBD1 (5 bases). Germline CDR1 MNHEY, CDR2 SVGAGI. V was pared by 3 bases and J by 4 bases, with 12 bases between. CDR3 length: 14 amino acids.

This clone has only one observation. V gene TRBV4-1 combines with J gene TRBJ2-7, with TRBD1 matching over 8 bases. Germline trimming cut 1 base from V and 2 bases from J; bases unmatched to any gene: 4. The CDR3 totals 15 residues. Looked up from germline, CDR1 is MGHRA and CDR2 is YSYEKL. Written as DNA, the CDR3 is TGCGCCAGCAGCCAAGGCCCGGGACAGGCCTACGAGCAGTACTTC. It translates to CASSQGPGQAYEQYF.

The DNA of the CDR3 is TGTGCCACCCCGCGGAGGGGCAACACCGGGGAGCTGTTTTTT. This sequence encodes CATPRRGNTGELFF. The rearrangement joins TRBV6-1 to TRBJ2-2, with D perhaps matching TRBD2 (6 bases). The CDR3 is made up of 14 amino acids. V gave up 10 bases and J gave up 2 bases, with 14 bases separating them. Germline V gives CDR1 MNHNS, CDR2 SASEGT.

Details on this clone: The junction does not match germline at one end; this may be a read error. The J gene is TRBJ1-3, the V gene TRBV20-1, with D perhaps TRBD1 (6 bases). CDR1 DFQATT and CDR2 SNEGSKA come from the germline V gene (reference sequence). The CDR3 runs 16 residues. For the CDR3, the DNA is TGCAGTGCTAGTGATTCTTTGGGGGCGCGGGGAAACAGCATATTTTTT. Residues: CSASDSLGARGNSIFF.

This chain links TRBV5-1 with TRBJ1-2, with D tentatively TRBD1 (5 bases). Trimming took 5 bases from V and 8 from J, leaving 16 bases between them. The V gene's germline CDR1 is SGHRS and CDR2 YFSETQ. The length of the CDR3 is 13 residues. CDR3 in DNA: TGCGCCAGCAGGATAACACAGGATGGCGGCTACACCTTC. It encodes CASRITQDGGYTF.

The chain has TRBV6-1 and TRBJ1-2; D remains unclear. The germline V gene has CDR1 MNHNS and CDR2 SASEGT. The CDR3 is 15 amino acids. With 6 bases removed from V and 6 bases from J, the gap between germline ends came to 20 bases. The CDR3 nucleotides read TGTGCCAGCAGAGGATCCGCGAACGATTCCAATGGCTACACCTTC. As protein: CASRGSANDSNGYTF.

CDR3 nucleotides: TGTGCCAGCAGCCCACGCGGACTAGCGGGAGACAAGAGCAATGAGCAGTTCTTC. Translated, it gives CASSPRGLAGDKSNEQFF. This rearrangement joins TRBV12-3 or TRBV12-4 to TRBJ2-1; 13 nucleotides match TRBD2. The length of the CDR3 is 18 residues. V lost 6 bases, J lost 6 bases, and 14 bases stayed unmatched.

This clone has a handful of counts. The V and J genes are TRBV5-1 and TRBJ2-5; 10 bases agree with TRBD2. Germline assignment: CDR1 SGHRS and CDR2 YFSETQ. The CDR3 has 14 residues. V lost 2 bases to trimming and J lost 3 bases; unmatched junction nucleotides: 1. In DNA form, the CDR3 reads TGCGCCAGCAGCTTCCTAGCGGGGGAAGAGACCCAGTACTTC. Its protein is CASSFLAGEETQYF. The full variable domain, rest sourced from reference TRBV5-1 and TRBJ2-5, is KAGVTQTPRYLIKTRGQQVTLSCSPISGHRSVSWYQQTPGQGLQFLFEYFSETQRNKGNFPGRFSGRQFSNSRSEMNVSTLELGDSALYLCASSFLAGEETQYFGPGTRLLVL.

V and J are TRBV28 and TRBJ1-6; D is undetermined. V was trimmed by 1 base and J by 11 bases, leaving 6 bases between them. This CDR3 spans 12 amino acids. In germline, CDR1 is MDHEN, CDR2 SYDVKM. DNA of the CDR3: TGTGCCAGCAGTTTATCGAGTCCACCCCTCCACTTT. This gives the protein CASSLSSPPLHF. Variable domain in full (rest from reference TRBV28 and TRBJ1-6): DVKVTQSSRYLVKRTGEKVFLECVQDMDHENMFWYRQDPGLGLRLIYFSYDVKMKEKGDIPEGYSVSREKKERFSLILESASTNQTSMYLCASSLSSPPLHFGNGTRLTVT.

Many counts were recorded for this clone. The chain links TRBV12-3 or TRBV12-4 to TRBJ2-5; D is perhaps TRBD1 (5 bases). The CDR3 extends over 13 amino acids. V lost 6 bases and J 1 base, leaving 9 bases between the germline ends. The CDR3 DNA sequence: TGTGCCAGCAGGGGGCGGAGCCAAGAGACCCAGTACTTC. As protein: CASRGRSQETQYF.

This chain connects TRBV5-1 to TRBJ2-5; D ambiguous. CDR3 length: 11 amino acids. Germline V lookup: CDR1 SGHRS, CDR2 YFSETQ. V was cut by 2 bases and J by 5 bases, with 4 bases left in between. CDR3 sequence reads: CASSFAETQYF. CDR3 nucleotides: TGCGCCAGCAGCTTTGCCGAGACCCAGTACTTC.